Listed below are T cell receptor beta chains from one sample, sequenced in a study of T-cell memory formation after mild COVID-19. TCRdb reprocessed the 5' RACE reads with MiXCR, giving one entry per CDR3 protein. The sample shows 350,000 or so distinct CDR3 sequences, 10% to 15% of them seen only once. Sequenced sample: PBMCs or a T cell subset sorted from them (not recorded which). Receptors originate from a man aged 18-30 years who had mild COVID-19 (a few samples of this study predate the infection). Cell type and time point are not known. The CDR3 runs from the conserved cysteine through the conserved F or W. D genes are given only for firm matches. Expanded clones are given a class, and other clones once, few, many or no size at all.

clone_size	v_call	j_call	d_call	cdr3_aa	cdr3_nt
many	TRBV7-7	TRBJ1-1	NA	CASSFHMNTEAFF	TGTGCCAGCAGCTTCCACATGAACACTGAAGCTTTCTTT
few	TRBV5-6	TRBJ1-6	NA	CASSLSRGGSPLHF	TGTGCCAGCAGCTTGTCACGCGGGGGATCACCCCTCCACTTT
few	TRBV7-2	TRBJ2-2	TRBD2	CASSRLAGGRGTGELFF	TGTGCCAGCAGTCGACTAGCGGGGGGCCGGGGCACCGGGGAGCTGTTTTTT
NA	TRBV5-1	TRBJ2-7	NA	CASSPDTRQYF	TGCGCCAGCAGCCCAGATACGAGGCAGTACTTC
NA	TRBV20-1	TRBJ1-2	NA	CSSVDLDYGYTF	TGCAGTTCGGTGGATCTAGACTATGGCTACACCTTC
few	TRBV12-3/TRBV12-4	TRBJ2-5	NA	CAVSKESRETQYF	TGTGCCGTCTCCAAAGAGAGTCGAGAGACCCAGTACTTC
few	TRBV29-1	TRBJ1-1	NA	CSVLEGPEAFF	TGCAGCGTCCTGGAGGGACCTGAAGCTTTCTTT
few	TRBV23-1	TRBJ1-5	NA	CASSPGRQLNQPQHF	TGCGCCAGCAGTCCCGGGCGACAGTTAAATCAGCCCCAGCATTTT
few	TRBV12-3/TRBV12-4	TRBJ2-7	NA	CASSLGAAYEQYF	TGTGCCAGCAGTTTGGGGGCAGCCTACGAGCAGTACTTC
many	TRBV7-9	TRBJ2-5	NA	CASSLLGIQETQYF	TGTGCCAGCAGCCTCCTGGGGATCCAAGAGACCCAGTACTTC
few	TRBV7-9	TRBJ2-3	NA	CASRPSWGPSTDTQYF	TGTGCCAGCAGACCCAGCTGGGGGCCTAGCACAGATACGCAGTATTTT
few	TRBV7-3	TRBJ2-2	NA	CASSQTPGAGELFF	TGTGCCAGCAGCCAGACCCCCGGGGCCGGGGAGCTGTTTTTT
NA	TRBV7-8	TRBJ2-7	NA	CASSLENTGEQYF	TGTGCCAGCAGCTTAGAGAATACAGGCGAGCAGTACTTC
NA	TRBV7-2	TRBJ1-6	NA	CASIPGSYNSPLHF	TGTGCCAGCATACCCGGTAGCTATAATTCACCCCTCCACTTT
few	TRBV7-2	TRBJ2-3	TRBD2	CASSLAPAGGAADTQYF	TGTGCCAGCAGCTTAGCGCCGGCGGGGGGGGCAGCAGATACGCAGTATTTT
few	TRBV7-3	TRBJ2-5	NA	CASSLQPKETQYF	TGTGCCAGCAGCCTACAGCCCAAAGAGACCCAGTACTTC
NA	TRBV29-1	TRBJ2-3	NA	CSVADTQYF	TGCAGCGTAGCGGATACGCAGTATTTT
few	TRBV6-2/TRBV6-3	TRBJ2-5	NA	CASSYGLNREETQYF	TGTGCCAGCAGTTACGGCTTGAACAGGGAAGAGACCCAGTACTTC
few	TRBV15	TRBJ1-1	NA	CATSRDFLTAFF	TGTGCCACCAGCAGAGATTTCTTGACAGCTTTCTTT
NA	TRBV9	TRBJ2-1	NA	CASSLGGLSSYNEQFF	TGTGCCAGCAGCTTAGGGGGGCTGAGCTCCTACAATGAGCAGTTCTTC
NA	TRBV2	TRBJ1-1	NA	CASSSPAGSTEAFF	TGTGCCAGCAGCTCCCCGGCGGGCAGCACTGAAGCTTTCTTT
few	TRBV25-1	TRBJ2-3	NA	CASSEELSRNTDTQYF	TGTGCCAGCAGTGAGGAGTTATCGAGAAACACAGATACGCAGTATTTT
NA	TRBV5-1	TRBJ2-7	TRBD1	CASSGGQGAGEQYF	TGCGCCAGCAGCGGAGGACAGGGGGCAGGCGAGCAGTACTTC
few	TRBV21-1	TRBJ2-1	NA	CASTAGGQQFF	TGTGCCAGCACCGCGGGGGGCCAGCAGTTCTTC
NA	TRBV9	TRBJ2-5	NA	CASSARGGLQTQYF	TGTGCCAGCAGCGCGAGGGGGGGGCTACAGACCCAGTACTTC
many	TRBV7-9	TRBJ2-5	NA	CASSADRKETQYF	TGTGCCAGCAGCGCCGACAGAAAAGAGACCCAGTACTTC
few	TRBV20-1	TRBJ2-1	NA	CSARVGPQQFF	TGCAGTGCTAGAGTTGGTCCACAGCAGTTCTTC
few	TRBV28	TRBJ1-2	NA	CASELTSAGYGYTF	TGTGCCAGCGAGTTGACCTCAGCGGGGTATGGCTACACCTTC
NA	TRBV10-2	TRBJ2-7	NA	CASRGGEGQYF	TGCGCCAGCAGGGGGGGAGAGGGGCAGTACTTC
NA	TRBV9	TRBJ2-5	NA	CASSGPPNRARETQYF	TGTGCCAGCAGCGGCCCGCCAAACAGGGCGCGGGAGACCCAGTACTTC
NA	TRBV7-9	TRBJ2-2	NA	CASSLGAVAELFF	TGTGCCAGCAGCTTAGGGGCAGTTGCGGAGCTGTTTTTT
NA	TRBV5-5	TRBJ1-2	TRBD1	CASSLEPGTGLGYTF	TGTGCCAGCAGCCTGGAACCCGGGACAGGGCTTGGCTACACCTTC
NA	TRBV12-3/TRBV12-4	TRBJ1-2	NA	CASSLKGFNYGYTF	TGTGCCAGCAGTTTGAAAGGGTTTAACTATGGCTACACCTTC
few	TRBV6-7	TRBJ2-5	NA	CASFLKTQYF	TGTGCCAGCTTCCTAAAGACCCAGTACTTC
NA	TRBV7-6	TRBJ2-3	TRBD2	CASSPRWASGVSTDTQYF	TGTGCCAGCAGCCCGAGATGGGCTAGCGGGGTGTCGACAGATACGCAGTATTTT
few	TRBV5-1	TRBJ1-5	NA	CASSPEGGGDQPQHF	TGCGCCAGCAGCCCCGAGGGGGGTGGTGATCAGCCCCAGCATTTT
few	TRBV7-3	TRBJ1-1	NA	CASSPTSGTEAFF	TGTGCCAGCAGCCCTACGTCGGGGACTGAAGCTTTCTTT
NA	TRBV29-1	TRBJ1-2	NA	CSVEDAGWYGYTF	TGCAGCGTTGAAGATGCAGGGTGGTATGGCTACACCTTC
many	TRBV7-3	TRBJ1-1	NA	CASSQGHQTEAFF	TGTGCCAGCAGCCAGGGACATCAGACTGAAGCTTTCTTT
few	TRBV20-1	TRBJ2-3	NA	CSTETAQDTQYF	TGCAGTACGGAGACAGCCCAAGATACGCAGTATTTT
NA	TRBV29-1	TRBJ2-3	NA	CSVVQATDTQYF	TGCAGCGTTGTACAGGCCACAGATACGCAGTATTTT
few	TRBV10-2	TRBJ1-1	TRBD1	CASSVGTGGEAFF	TGCGCCAGCAGTGTTGGGACAGGGGGGGAAGCTTTCTTT
NA	TRBV4-1	TRBJ2-2	TRBD1	CASSLDRGGPSTGELFF	TGCGCCAGCAGCCTGGACAGGGGTGGGCCCTCCACCGGGGAGCTGTTTTTT
few	TRBV7-2	TRBJ2-5	TRBD1	CASSSSGQGGKTQYF	TGTGCCAGCAGCTCAAGCGGACAGGGAGGAAAGACCCAGTACTTC
NA	TRBV4-2	TRBJ1-2	NA	CASSQSGAEDGYTF	TGTGCCAGCAGCCAGTCAGGGGCTGAGGATGGCTACACCTTC
few	TRBV6-2/TRBV6-3	TRBJ2-5	NA	CASPNRPRRETQYF	TGTGCCAGCCCAAACAGGCCACGACGAGAGACCCAGTACTTC
many	TRBV7-3	TRBJ2-1	NA	CASSPPGGRNEQFF	TGTGCCAGCAGCCCACCCGGGGGGCGGAATGAGCAGTTCTTC
NA	TRBV5-1	TRBJ2-1	NA	CASSLQGHEQFF	TGCGCCAGCAGCTTGCAGGGCCACGAGCAGTTCTTC
few	TRBV5-8	TRBJ2-1	NA	CASSGTPYNEQFF	TGTGCCAGCAGCGGGACTCCCTACAATGAGCAGTTCTTC
NA	TRBV7-2	TRBJ1-2	TRBD1	CASSSFPTGVDGYTF	TGTGCCAGCAGCTCCTTCCCGACAGGGGTGGATGGCTACACCTTC
few	TRBV4-1	TRBJ2-4	TRBD1	CASSQTGDSGPKNIQYF	TGCGCCAGCAGCCAGACAGGGGACTCCGGGCCCAAAAACATTCAGTACTTC
few	TRBV7-9	TRBJ2-1	NA	CASSFAVEQFF	TGTGCCAGCAGCTTTGCCGTTGAGCAGTTCTTC
NA	TRBV20-1	TRBJ2-1	TRBD2	CSARSGLAGVDEQFF	TGCAGTGCTAGATCTGGACTAGCGGGGGTCGATGAGCAGTTCTTC
few	TRBV7-9	TRBJ1-1	NA	CASSLGTWTEKPSHDINTEAFF	TGTGCCAGCAGCTTGGGAACCTGGACAGAGAAGCCCTCCCATGACATAAACACTGAAGCTTTCTTT
NA	TRBV20-1	TRBJ1-6	NA	CSVGEVGGWSPLHF	TGCAGTGTCGGGGAAGTGGGGGGTTGGTCACCCCTCCACTTT
few	TRBV5-6	TRBJ2-5	NA	CASSRGTEETQYF	TGTGCCAGCAGCCGGGGAACGGAAGAGACCCAGTACTTC
NA	TRBV24-1	TRBJ2-3	TRBD2	CATSATSGGNTDTQYF	TGTGCCACCAGTGCGACTAGCGGGGGAAACACAGATACGCAGTATTTT
NA	TRBV7-9	TRBJ1-1	NA	CASSLEGGFGTEAFF	TGTGCCAGCAGCTTAGAGGGAGGGTTCGGCACTGAAGCTTTCTTT